This T cell receptor (beta chain) emerged from a study of cytotoxic CD8 clonotypes in ibrutinib-treated CLL. Study-level information: Response was recorded as partial in 25 or so patients and complete in 2; at median around 68 months, approximately 15 remained remitted and some 12 had progressed.

Target depth was 1 in 200,000 to 1 in 1 million T cells, about 10x per clonotype. Profiling relied on immunoSEQ multiplex PCR, and the TCRdb table lists in-frame clones only, not all of them. The sample includes about 200,000 clones, around 75% of them seen just once. Findings and limits, study-wide: Sampling times (in sustained-remission versus progressing patients) were not the same. Rare overall, public clonotypes shrank or held steady under therapy.

About this clone: As yet, its antigen is unknown.

The TCR sequence derives from a human donor with chronic lymphocytic leukemia. The sequences come from PBMCs, collected after 12 months of ibrutinib treatment.

CDR3 coding DNA: TGCGCCAGCAGCTTCGAAGCGAACTATGGCTACACCTTC. Translation gives CASSFEANYGYTF. This chain uses TRBV5-1 with TRBJ1-2; the D is unclear. The ends were cut back, 2 bases at V and 2 bases at J, with 7 bases in the middle. The CDR3 runs 13 residues. Germline V gene sequence: CDR1 SGHRS, CDR2 YFSETQ.